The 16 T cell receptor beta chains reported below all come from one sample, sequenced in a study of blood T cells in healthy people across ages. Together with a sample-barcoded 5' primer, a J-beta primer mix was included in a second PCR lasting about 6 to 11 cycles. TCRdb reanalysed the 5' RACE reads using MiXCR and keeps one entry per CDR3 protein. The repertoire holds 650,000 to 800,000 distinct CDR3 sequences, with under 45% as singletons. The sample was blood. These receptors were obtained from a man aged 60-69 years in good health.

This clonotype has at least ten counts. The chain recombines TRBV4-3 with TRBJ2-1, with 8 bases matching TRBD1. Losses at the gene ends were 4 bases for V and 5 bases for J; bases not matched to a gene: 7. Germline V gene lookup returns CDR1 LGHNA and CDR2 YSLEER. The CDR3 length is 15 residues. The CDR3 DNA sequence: TGCGCCAGCAGCCCAGGGGGCCCTGGTGACAATGAGCAGTTCTTC. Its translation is CASSPGGPGDNEQFF.

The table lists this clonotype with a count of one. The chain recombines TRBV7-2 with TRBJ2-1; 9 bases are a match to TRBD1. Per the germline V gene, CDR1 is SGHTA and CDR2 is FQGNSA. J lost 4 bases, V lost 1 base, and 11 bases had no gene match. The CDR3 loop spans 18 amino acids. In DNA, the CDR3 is TGTGCCAGCAGCTTAGGGACCCCGGGACAGGGCCCTTACAATGAGCAGTTCTTC. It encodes CASSLGTPGQGPYNEQFF.

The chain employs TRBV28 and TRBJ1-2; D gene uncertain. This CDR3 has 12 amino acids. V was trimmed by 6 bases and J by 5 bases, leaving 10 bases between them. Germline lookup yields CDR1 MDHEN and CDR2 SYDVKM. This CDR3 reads CASRLAAYGYTF. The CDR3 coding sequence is TGTGCCAGCAGACTGGCCGCATATGGCTACACCTTC.

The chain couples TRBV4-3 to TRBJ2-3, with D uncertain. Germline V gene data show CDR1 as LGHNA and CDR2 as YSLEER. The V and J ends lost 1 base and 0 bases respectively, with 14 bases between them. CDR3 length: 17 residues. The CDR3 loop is CASSQAMTPPSTDTQYF. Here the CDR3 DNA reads TGCGCCAGCAGCCAAGCGATGACCCCCCCTAGCACAGATACGCAGTATTTT.

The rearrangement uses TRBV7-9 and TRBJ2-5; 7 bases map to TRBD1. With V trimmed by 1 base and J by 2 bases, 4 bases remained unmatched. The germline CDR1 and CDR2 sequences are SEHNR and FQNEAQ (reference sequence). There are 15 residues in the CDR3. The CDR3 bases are TGTGCCAGCAGCTTAGAGACAGGGCTACAAGAGACCCAGTACTTC. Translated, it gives CASSLETGLQETQYF.

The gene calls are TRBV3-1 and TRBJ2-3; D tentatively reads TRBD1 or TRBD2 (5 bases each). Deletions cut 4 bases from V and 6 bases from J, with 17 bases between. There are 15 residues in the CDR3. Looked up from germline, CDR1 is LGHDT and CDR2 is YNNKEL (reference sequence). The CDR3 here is CASSPAGTRKDTQYF. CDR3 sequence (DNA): TGTGCCAGCAGCCCCGCCGGGACCAGAAAGGATACGCAGTATTTT.

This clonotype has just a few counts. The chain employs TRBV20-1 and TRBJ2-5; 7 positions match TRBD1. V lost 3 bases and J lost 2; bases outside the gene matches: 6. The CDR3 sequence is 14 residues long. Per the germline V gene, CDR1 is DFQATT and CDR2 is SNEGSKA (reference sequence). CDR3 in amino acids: CSASRGLGQETQYF. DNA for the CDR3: TGCAGTGCTAGCAGGGGGTTAGGGCAAGAGACCCAGTACTTC.

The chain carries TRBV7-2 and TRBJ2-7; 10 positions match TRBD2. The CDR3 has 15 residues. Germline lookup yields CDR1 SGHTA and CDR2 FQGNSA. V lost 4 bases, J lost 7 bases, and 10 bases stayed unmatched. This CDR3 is CASSSSGGPYNEQYF. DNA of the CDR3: TGTGCCAGCAGCTCTAGCGGGGGACCCTACAATGAGCAGTACTTC.

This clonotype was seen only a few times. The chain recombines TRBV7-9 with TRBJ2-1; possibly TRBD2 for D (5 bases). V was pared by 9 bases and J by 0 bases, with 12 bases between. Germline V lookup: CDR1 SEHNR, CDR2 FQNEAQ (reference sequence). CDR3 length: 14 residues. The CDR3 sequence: CASGGRSSYNEQFF. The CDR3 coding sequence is TGTGCCAGTGGAGGACGGAGCTCCTACAATGAGCAGTTCTTC.

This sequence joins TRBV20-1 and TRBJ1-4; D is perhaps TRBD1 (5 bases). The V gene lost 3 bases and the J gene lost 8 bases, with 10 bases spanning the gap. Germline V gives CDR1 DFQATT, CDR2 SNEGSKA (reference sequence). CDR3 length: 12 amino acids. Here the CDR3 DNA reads TGCAGTGCTAGGGCAGGGTGGGAAAAACTGTTTTTT. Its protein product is CSARAGWEKLFF.

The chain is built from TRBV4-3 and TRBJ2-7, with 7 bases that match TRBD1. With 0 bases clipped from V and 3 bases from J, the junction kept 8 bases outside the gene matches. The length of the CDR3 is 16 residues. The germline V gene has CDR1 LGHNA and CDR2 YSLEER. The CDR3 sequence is CASSQDPGQLLYEQYF. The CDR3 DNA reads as TGCGCCAGCAGCCAAGACCCGGGACAGCTACTCTACGAGCAGTACTTC.

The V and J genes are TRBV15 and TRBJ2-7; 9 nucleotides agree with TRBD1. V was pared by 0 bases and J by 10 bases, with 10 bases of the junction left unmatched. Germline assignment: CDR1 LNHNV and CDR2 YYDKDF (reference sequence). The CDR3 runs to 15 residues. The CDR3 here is CATSRDRDRVTKQYF. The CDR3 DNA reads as TGTGCCACCAGCAGAGACCGGGACAGGGTGACAAAACAGTACTTC. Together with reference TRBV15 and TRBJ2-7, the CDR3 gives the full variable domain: DAMVIQNPRYQVTQFGKPVTLSCSQTLNHNVMYWYQQKSSQAPKLLFHYYDKDFNNEADTPDNFQSRRPNTSFCFLDIRSPGLGDTAMYLCATSRDRDRVTKQYFGPGTRLTVT.

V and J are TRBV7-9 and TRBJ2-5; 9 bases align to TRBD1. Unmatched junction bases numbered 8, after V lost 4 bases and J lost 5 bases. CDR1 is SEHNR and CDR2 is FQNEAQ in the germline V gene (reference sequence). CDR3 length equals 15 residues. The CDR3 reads CASSSPQGAGETQYF. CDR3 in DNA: TGTGCCAGCAGCTCCCCACAGGGGGCTGGGGAGACCCAGTACTTC.

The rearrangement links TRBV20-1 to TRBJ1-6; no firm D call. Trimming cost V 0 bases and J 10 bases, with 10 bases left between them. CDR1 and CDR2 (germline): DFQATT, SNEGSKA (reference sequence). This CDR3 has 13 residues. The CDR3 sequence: CSARDTGNSPLHF. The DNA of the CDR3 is TGCAGTGCTAGAGATACCGGAAACTCACCCCTCCACTTT.

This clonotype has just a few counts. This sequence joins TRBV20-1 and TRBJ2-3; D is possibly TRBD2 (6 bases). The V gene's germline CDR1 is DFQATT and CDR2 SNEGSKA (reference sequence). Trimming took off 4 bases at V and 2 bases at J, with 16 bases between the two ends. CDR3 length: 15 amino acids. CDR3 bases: TGCAGTGCTATCCGGGGGAGCGCTCCCACAGATACGCAGTATTTT. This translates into CSAIRGSAPTDTQYF.

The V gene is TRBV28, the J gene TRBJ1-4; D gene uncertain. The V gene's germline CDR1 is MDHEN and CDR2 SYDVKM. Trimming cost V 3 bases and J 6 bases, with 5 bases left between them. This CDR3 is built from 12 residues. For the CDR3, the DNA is TGTGCCAGCAGTTTCTTCCATGAAAAACTGTTTTTT. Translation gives CASSFFHEKLFF.